A single sample gave rise to the 15 T cell receptor beta chains below, sequenced in a study of OX40 agonist ivuxolimab in advanced cancers. Sequencing used immunoSEQ multiplex PCR; TCRdb keeps in-frame clones, though not all of them. The sample records 75,000 to 100,000 clones, around nine tenths being singletons. Specimen: CD4+ or CD8+ T cells sorted from blood, collected in a trial of the OX40 agonist ivuxolimab. Source of these receptors: an adult with an advanced solid tumor such as melanoma, head and neck, liver or kidney cancer.

The chain joins TRBV27 to TRBJ2-3; the match to TRBD2 covers 8 bases. V was clipped by 4 bases and J by 7 bases; unmatched bases: 13. The CDR3 is 16 amino acids. Germline CDR1 and CDR2: MNHEY and SMNVEV (reference sequence). CDR3 protein: CASSSRGGRGWNTQYF. The CDR3 DNA reads as TGTGCCAGCAGTTCTCGGGGGGGCCGGGGATGGAATACGCAGTATTTT.

The V and J genes are TRBV6-1 and TRBJ1-3, with 7 bases aligning to TRBD1. Trimming cost V 8 bases and J 3 bases; bases outside gene matches: 10. Looked up from germline, CDR1 is MNHNS and CDR2 is SASEGT. The CDR3 runs to 15 residues. For the CDR3, the DNA is TGTGCCAGCGGCCAACCGACAGGGTATGGAAACACCATATATTTT. Translated, it gives CASGQPTGYGNTIYF.

This clone was seen once. V usage is TRBV7-2 and J usage is TRBJ2-1, with a tentative D call TRBD1 (5 bases). V was shortened by 1 base and J by 10 bases, with 17 bases between the two germline ends. This CDR3 has 15 residues. Germline CDR1 is SGHTA and CDR2 is FQGNSA. CDR3 residues: CASSLGGSSSAEQFF. The CDR3 DNA reads as TGTGCCAGCAGCTTAGGGGGCAGCTCAAGCGCGGAGCAGTTCTTC.

The rearrangement uses TRBV7-3 and TRBJ2-7; possibly TRBD1 or TRBD2 for D (5 bases each). The CDR3 is made up of 14 amino acids. V was shortened by 2 bases and J by 0 bases, with 8 bases between the two germline ends. Germline values: CDR1 SGHTA, CDR2 FQGTGA. DNA for the CDR3: TGTGCCAGCAGCTTAGCAGGGACCTCCTACGAGCAGTACTTC. Translated, it gives CASSLAGTSYEQYF. Using reference TRBV7-3 and TRBJ2-7 for the parts outside the CDR3, the full variable domain is GAGVSQTPSNKVTEKGKYVELRCDPISGHTALYWYRQSLGQGPEFLIYFQGTGAADDSGLPNDRFFAVRPEGSVSTLKIQRTERGDSAVYLCASSLAGTSYEQYFGPGTRLTVT.

V is TRBV18 and J is TRBJ1-1; no firm D call. Germline lookup yields CDR1 KGHSH and CDR2 LQKENI. The CDR3 is 13 amino acids. The germline V and J ends were trimmed by 3 bases and 5 bases, with 10 bases remaining between them. The CDR3 region is CASSPAGWTEAFF. The DNA for the CDR3 is TGTGCCAGCTCACCGGCAGGTTGGACTGAAGCTTTCTTT. Full variable domain (missing parts from reference TRBV18 and TRBJ1-1): NAGVMQNPRHLVRRRGQEARLRCSPMKGHSHVYWYRQLPEEGLKFMVYLQKENIIDESGMPKERFSAEFPKEGPSILRIQQVVRGDSAAYFCASSPAGWTEAFFGQGTRLTVV.

This rearrangement joins TRBV6-5 to TRBJ2-5, with unresolved D. The CDR3 runs 11 residues. Germline V CDR1 and CDR2: MNHEY, SVGAGI. V was shortened by 9 bases and J by 3 bases, with 8 bases between the two germline ends. The CDR3 region has the DNA TGTGCCAGTTCGAAAAAAGAGACCCAGTACTTC. Protein product: CASSKKETQYF.

V gene TRBV6-1 combines with J gene TRBJ1-2; no clear D. Trimming removed 11 bases at V and 7 bases at J, with 14 bases between. The CDR3 covers 11 residues. The V gene's germline CDR1 is MNHNS and CDR2 SASEGT. The CDR3 coding sequence is TGTGCCGCCCATAATTTCGCTGGCTACACCTTC. Residues: CAAHNFAGYTF.

The chain has TRBV5-6 and TRBJ1-1, with D unclear. This CDR3 region has 14 residues. V dropped 0 bases and J dropped 2 bases, with 8 bases sitting between them. The germline V gene encodes CDR1 SGHDT and CDR2 YYEEEE. The CDR3 DNA follows: TGTGCCAGCAGCTTGGGCAGCATTAACACTGAAGCTTTCTTT. It translates to CASSLGSINTEAFF.

The chain recombines TRBV12-1 with TRBJ2-6; the table's D call TRBD1 went unverified against the DNA. TRBV12-1 is an annotated pseudogene. The CDR3 spans 17 residues. As DNA, the CDR3 is TGTGCCAGCAGCAACCATCTTGTACAAAGTCGGGCCAACGTCCTGACTTTC. Translated: CASSNHLVQSRANVLTF.

The rearrangement uses TRBV7-9 and TRBJ1-1, with D possibly being TRBD1 (6 bases). CDR1 SEHNR and CDR2 FQNEAQ come from the germline V gene (reference sequence). Trimming cost V 5 bases and J 1 base, with 20 bases left between them. The CDR3 has 17 residues. As DNA, the CDR3 is TGTGCCAGCAGCCCAGGGGTGGAGGGTGATGAGAACACTGAAGCTTTCTTT. Protein product: CASSPGVEGDENTEAFF.

The chain employs TRBV18 and TRBJ1-4; D uncertain. The CDR3 loop spans 15 amino acids. Germline V gene sequence: CDR1 KGHSH, CDR2 LQKENI. The germline V and J ends were trimmed by 6 bases and 1 base, with 12 bases remaining between them. CDR3 DNA sequence: TGTGCCAGCTCCTATGAACAGCAAACTAATGAAAAACTGTTTTTT. Its translation: CASSYEQQTNEKLFF.

The chain is built from TRBV7-2 and TRBJ2-6; D unclear. This CDR3 spans 15 amino acids. The germline V gene encodes CDR1 SGHTA and CDR2 FQGNSA. V was shortened by 5 bases and J by 1 base, with 9 bases between the two germline ends. In DNA form, the CDR3 reads TGTGCCAGCAGCATAAGTGGGTCTGGGGCCAACGTCCTGACTTTC. Its translation is CASSISGSGANVLTF.

The table lists this clone with a count of one. The genes are TRBV19 and TRBJ2-5; the D is unclear. This CDR3 is built from 14 residues. The V gene lost 3 bases and the J gene lost 5 bases, with 13 bases spanning the gap. Germline V lookup: CDR1 LNHDA, CDR2 SQIVND (reference sequence). The CDR3 sequence is CASSMLGQRETQYF. The CDR3 nucleotides read TGTGCCAGTAGTATGTTGGGTCAACGGGAGACCCAGTACTTC.

The chain links TRBV11-3 to TRBJ2-3; TRBD2 agrees at 9 bases. CDR3 length: 17 residues. V dropped 3 bases and J dropped 6; count of bases not matched to a gene: 13. The germline CDR1 and CDR2 sequences are SGHNT and YENEEA. The CDR3 reads CASSFSGGSSSGDTQYF. In DNA form, the CDR3 reads TGTGCCAGCAGCTTTAGCGGGGGCTCAAGTTCCGGGGATACGCAGTATTTT.

The chain recombines TRBV13 with TRBJ2-1, with D possibly being TRBD1 (8 bases). Trimming took off 5 bases at V and 9 bases at J, with 23 bases between the two ends. There are 16 residues in the CDR3. Per the germline V gene, CDR1 is PRHDT and CDR2 is FYEKMQ (reference sequence). CDR3 sequence reads: CASSPWTRQGYSEQFF. The CDR3 nucleotides are TGTGCCAGCAGCCCCTGGACTAGACAGGGGTATAGTGAGCAGTTCTTC.